Listed below are T cell receptor beta chains from one sample, sequenced in a study of blood T cells in healthy people across ages. A single record per CDR3 protein comes from TCRdb applying MiXCR to the 5' RACE reads. The data hold over 1.5 million distinct CDR3 sequences, with around 48% observed a single time. Sequenced material: blood. The receptors were sampled from a middle-aged woman in good health. Each CDR3 is given with its conserved first and last residue. A D gene is named only where the DNA matches it firmly. Rows give clone size only sometimes, using once, few, many, or a class for an expanded clone.

cdr3_length,v_call,clone_size,j_call,d_call,cdr3_aa,cdr3_nt
12,TRBV7-2,.,TRBJ1-2,TRBD1,CAKTGGEYGYTF,TGTGCTAAGACAGGGGGCGAATATGGCTACACCTTC
18,TRBV28,few,TRBJ2-5,.,CASSNIGQSQPRWETQYF,TGTGCCAGCAGTAATATAGGGCAGAGTCAGCCAAGGTGGGAGACCCAGTACTTC
11,TRBV7-2,.,TRBJ2-1,.,CASSLVGSEFF,TGTGCCAGCAGCTTAGTGGGATCAGAGTTCTTC
15,TRBV28,.,TRBJ2-5,TRBD1,CASTPLDRDQETQYF,TGTGCCAGCACCCCGCTGGACAGGGACCAAGAGACCCAGTACTTC
13,TRBV6-2/TRBV6-3,.,TRBJ2-1,.,CASSYSNGGEQFF,TGTGCCAGCAGTTACTCGAACGGAGGTGAGCAGTTCTTC
16,TRBV29-1,.,TRBJ2-3,TRBD2,CSAIPGLAGSTDTQYF,TGCAGCGCCATACCGGGACTAGCGGGGTCCACAGATACGCAGTATTTT
15,TRBV7-2,.,TRBJ2-5,.,CASSLAPTVGLTQYF,TGTGCCAGCAGCTTGGCGCCGACCGTCGGATTGACCCAGTACTTC
15,TRBV7-2,once,TRBJ1-2,.,CASSLVRDKSYGYTF,TGTGCCAGCAGCTTAGTTAGAGACAAAAGCTATGGCTACACCTTC
17,TRBV27,.,TRBJ2-3,TRBD2,CASSLGLAGAVVDTQYF,TGTGCCAGCAGTTTGGGACTAGCGGGGGCGGTTGTGGATACGCAGTATTTT
14,TRBV6-1,.,TRBJ2-3,.,CASSDGGRHNTQYF,TGTGCCAGCAGTGACGGGGGACGGCATAATACGCAGTATTTT
17,TRBV11-2,.,TRBJ2-7,TRBD1,CASSSGQGDFGRYEQYF,TGTGCCAGCAGCTCAGGACAGGGAGATTTTGGTCGGTACGAGCAGTACTTC
17,TRBV29-1,.,TRBJ2-7,TRBD2,CSVEDLDSGGAYNEQYF,TGCAGCGTTGAAGATCTTGATAGCGGGGGGGCGTACAATGAGCAGTACTTC
13,TRBV4-2,.,TRBJ2-7,.,CASSQQTVYEQYF,TGTGCCAGCAGCCAGCAGACAGTCTACGAGCAGTACTTC
14,TRBV5-4,.,TRBJ2-4,.,CASSGGAAKNIQYF,TGTGCCAGCAGCGGGGGGGCGGCCAAAAACATTCAGTACTTC
16,TRBV20-1,.,TRBJ2-3,TRBD2,CSARGWAAGGRDTQYF,TGCAGTGCTAGAGGGTGGGCCGCGGGGGGGCGTGATACGCAGTATTTT
16,TRBV4-2,.,TRBJ2-7,TRBD1,CASSQDLETGGYEQYF,TGTGCCAGCAGCCAAGATCTTGAGACAGGGGGCTACGAGCAGTACTTC
15,TRBV5-1,.,TRBJ2-5,.,CASSPPGPLAHEQYF,TGCGCCAGCAGCCCCCCGGGACCCCTCGCGCATGAGCAGTACTTC
14,TRBV7-9,.,TRBJ1-1,.,CVSSPSIGDTEAFF,TGTGTCAGCAGCCCCTCGATAGGAGACACTGAAGCTTTCTTT
16,TRBV12-3/TRBV12-4,.,TRBJ2-1,TRBD1,CASSTHRGSSYNEQFF,TGTGCCAGCAGTACCCACAGGGGGAGCTCCTACAATGAGCAGTTCTTC
13,TRBV29-1,.,TRBJ2-7,.,CSVEDLGGYEQYF,TGCAGCGTTGAAGACCTGGGGGGATACGAGCAGTACTTC
13,TRBV12-3/TRBV12-4,.,TRBJ2-1,.,CASSSTTIGEQFF,TGTGCCAGCAGTTCAACCACGATCGGGGAGCAGTTCTTC
15,TRBV11-2,.,TRBJ2-1,.,CASSLNRDLYNEQFF,TGTGCCAGCAGCCTGAACCGGGACTTATACAATGAGCAGTTCTTC
14,TRBV6-5,few,TRBJ2-5,TRBD2,CASSNGGNQETQYF,TGTGCCAGCTCGAACGGGGGGAACCAAGAGACCCAGTACTTC
15,TRBV12-3/TRBV12-4,.,TRBJ1-2,.,CASSLSVTGDYGYTF,TGTGCCAGCAGTTTAAGCGTGACGGGGGACTATGGCTACACCTTC
14,TRBV12-3/TRBV12-4,.,TRBJ2-5,.,CASSWRTAQETQYF,TGTGCCAGCAGTTGGCGGACAGCCCAAGAGACCCAGTACTTC
17,TRBV6-2/TRBV6-3,.,TRBJ2-1,TRBD2,CASSSRTSGSSYNEQFF,TGTGCCAGCAGTTCCCGGACTAGCGGGAGCTCCTACAATGAGCAGTTCTTC
15,TRBV7-2,few,TRBJ2-3,TRBD1,CASSLVGQGPDTQYF,TGTGCCAGCAGCTTAGTGGGACAGGGCCCCGATACGCAGTATTTT
12,TRBV27,.,TRBJ2-7,.,CASTGPSGEQYF,TGTGCCAGCACCGGACCCTCCGGCGAGCAGTACTTC
13,TRBV28,few,TRBJ2-7,.,CASSPPKRYEQYF,TGTGCCAGCAGCCCCCCAAAGAGGTACGAGCAGTACTTC
15,TRBV7-9,.,TRBJ2-1,.,CASSLPTAGDNEQFF,TGTGCCAGCAGCTTACCTACCGCAGGGGACAATGAGCAGTTCTTC
14,TRBV5-1,.,TRBJ2-3,.,CASSDHPSTDTQYF,TGCGCCAGCAGTGATCATCCTAGCACAGATACGCAGTATTTT